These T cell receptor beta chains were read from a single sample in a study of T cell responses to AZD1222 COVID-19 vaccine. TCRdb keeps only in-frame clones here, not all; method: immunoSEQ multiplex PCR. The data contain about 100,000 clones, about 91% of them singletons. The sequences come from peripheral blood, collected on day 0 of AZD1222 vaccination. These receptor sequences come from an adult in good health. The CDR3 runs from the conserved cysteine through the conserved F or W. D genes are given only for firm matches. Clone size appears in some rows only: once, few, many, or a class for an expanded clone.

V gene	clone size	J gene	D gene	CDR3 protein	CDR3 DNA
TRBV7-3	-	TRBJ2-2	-	CASSYKNTGELFF	TGTGCCAGCAGCTATAAGAACACCGGGGAGCTGTTTTTT
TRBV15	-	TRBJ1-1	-	CATSRAMGDPIPMNTEAFF	TGTGCCACCAGCAGAGCTATGGGGGACCCAATCCCCATGAACACTGAAGCTTTCTTT
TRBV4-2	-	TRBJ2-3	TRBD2	CASSQERGSTDTQYF	TGTGCCAGCAGCCAAGAGCGGGGGAGCACAGATACGCAGTATTTT
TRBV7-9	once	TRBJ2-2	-	CASSLGGASTGELFF	TGTGCCAGCAGCTTAGGTGGGGCTTCGACCGGGGAGCTGTTTTTT
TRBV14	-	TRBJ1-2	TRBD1	CASSLGQGTYYGYTF	TGTGCCAGCAGCCTAGGACAGGGAACCTACTATGGCTACACCTTC
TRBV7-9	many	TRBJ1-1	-	CASSLDLGVAFF	TGTGCCAGCAGCTTAGATTTGGGGGTTGCTTTCTTT
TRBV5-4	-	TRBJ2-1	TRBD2	CASSREGGYNEQFF	TGTGCCAGCAGCCGGGAGGGGGGCTACAATGAGCAGTTCTTC
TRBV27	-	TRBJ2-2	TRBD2	CASTGGLAYTGELFF	TGTGCCAGCACGGGGGGACTCGCATACACCGGGGAGCTGTTTTTT
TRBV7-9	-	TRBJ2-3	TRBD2	CASSLAASGVATDTQYF	TGTGCCAGCAGCTTAGCAGCGAGCGGGGTGGCCACAGATACGCAGTATTTT
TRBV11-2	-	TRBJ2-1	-	CASSLVGVRNEQFF	TGTGCCAGCAGCTTAGTTGGGGTACGCAATGAGCAGTTCTTC
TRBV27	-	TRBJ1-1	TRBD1	CASSLDRGRTEAFF	TGTGCCAGCAGTCTAGACAGGGGGAGAACTGAAGCTTTCTTT
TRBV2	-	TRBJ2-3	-	CASRAPTVSSTDTQYF	TGTGCCAGCAGAGCCCCCACGGTATCTAGCACAGATACGCAGTATTTT
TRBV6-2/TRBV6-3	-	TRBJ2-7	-	CASSYLTSGGYQAYEQYF	TGTGCCAGCAGTTACCTGACTAGTGGGGGTTACCAGGCCTACGAGCAGTACTTC
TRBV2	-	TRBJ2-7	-	CASSEVGETYEQYF	TGTGCCAGCAGTGAGGTCGGTGAAACCTACGAGCAGTACTTC
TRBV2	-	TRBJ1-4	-	CASYGGQGTLNEKLFF	TGTGCCAGCTACGGTGGGCAGGGGACTCTTAATGAAAAACTGTTTTTT
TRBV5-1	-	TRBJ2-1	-	CASSLFSGEINEQFF	TGCGCCAGCAGCTTGTTCAGTGGGGAGATCAATGAGCAGTTCTTC
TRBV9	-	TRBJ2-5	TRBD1	CASSPDRDQETQYF	TGTGCCAGCAGCCCCGACAGGGACCAAGAGACCCAGTACTTC
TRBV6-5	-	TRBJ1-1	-	CASSYHGFQPRAFF	TGTGCCAGCAGTTATCACGGCTTTCAGCCCCGGGCTTTCTTT
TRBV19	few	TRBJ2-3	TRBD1	CAAKGTGTDTQYF	TGTGCCGCCAAAGGGACAGGGACAGATACGCAGTATTTT
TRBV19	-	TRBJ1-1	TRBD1	CASSPQRDRGQNTEAFF	TGTGCCAGTAGTCCCCAAAGGGACAGGGGGCAGAACACTGAAGCTTTCTTT
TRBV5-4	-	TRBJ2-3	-	CASSLETASDTQYF	TGTGCCAGCAGCTTGGAGACTGCCTCAGATACGCAGTATTTT
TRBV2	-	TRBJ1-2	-	CASTYTQGSYGYTF	TGTGCCAGCACCTACACCCAAGGGTCCTATGGCTACACCTTC
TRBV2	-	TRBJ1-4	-	CASSDNRVVTNEKLFF	TGTGCCAGCAGTGATAACAGGGTAGTGACTAATGAAAAACTGTTTTTT
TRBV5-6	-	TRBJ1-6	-	CASSPGGRSPLHF	TGTGCCAGCAGCCCGGGGGGAAGGTCACCCCTCCACTTT
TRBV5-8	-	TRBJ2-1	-	CASSHPQDSSYNEQFF	TGTGCCAGCAGCCACCCCCAGGACAGCTCCTACAATGAGCAGTTCTTC
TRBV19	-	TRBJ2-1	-	CASSISGGGGNEQFF	TGTGCCAGTAGTATAAGTGGGGGAGGCGGCAATGAGCAGTTCTTC
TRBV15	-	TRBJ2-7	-	CATSRDQGLYEQYF	TGTGCCACCAGCAGAGATCAAGGGTTGTACGAGCAGTACTTC
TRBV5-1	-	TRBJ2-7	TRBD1	CASSLAHRTGTYEQYF	TGCGCCAGCAGCTTGGCCCACCGGACAGGGACCTACGAGCAGTACTTC
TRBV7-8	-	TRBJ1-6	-	CASSFRELNSPLHF	TGTGCCAGCAGCTTCAGGGAATTAAATTCACCCCTCCACTTT
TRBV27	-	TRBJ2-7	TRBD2	CASSRLAPTYEQYF	TGTGCCAGCAGCAGACTAGCCCCCACCTACGAGCAGTACTTC
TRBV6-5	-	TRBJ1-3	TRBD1	CASSRRDRGNTIYF	TGTGCCAGCAGTCGCCGGGACAGGGGAAACACCATATATTTT
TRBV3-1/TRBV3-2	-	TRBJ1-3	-	CASSPGQHSGNTIYF	TGTGCCAGCAGCCCAGGACAGCACTCTGGAAACACCATATATTTT
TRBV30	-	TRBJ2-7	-	CAWSSNAYSYEQYF	TGTGCCTGGAGTTCGAACGCTTACTCCTACGAGCAGTACTTC
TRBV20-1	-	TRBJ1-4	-	CSAREGLKLFF	TGCAGTGCTAGAGAAGGACTTAAACTGTTTTTT
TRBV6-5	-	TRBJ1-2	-	CASSSNGVEYGYTF	TGTGCCAGCAGTTCAAATGGTGTGGAGTATGGCTACACCTTC
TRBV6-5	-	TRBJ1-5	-	CASSYRYSNQPQHF	TGTGCCAGCAGTTATCGTTATAGCAATCAGCCCCAGCATTTT
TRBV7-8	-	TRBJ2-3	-	CASSLAFASTDTQYF	TGTGCCAGCAGCTTAGCGTTCGCTAGCACAGATACGCAGTATTTT
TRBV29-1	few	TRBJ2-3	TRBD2	CSVEDWGPGASGGESTDTQYF	TGCAGCGTTGAAGATTGGGGGCCTGGGGCTAGCGGGGGAGAGAGCACAGATACGCAGTATTTT
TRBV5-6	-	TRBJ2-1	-	CASSLETTQFVDEQFF	TGTGCCAGCAGCTTAGAGACAACCCAGTTTGTGGATGAGCAGTTCTTC
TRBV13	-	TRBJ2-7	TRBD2	CASSLLTSGGGPYEQYF	TGTGCCAGCAGCCTCCTCACTAGTGGGGGGGGTCCCTACGAGCAGTACTTC
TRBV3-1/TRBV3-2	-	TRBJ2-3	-	CASSQVVTSTDTQYF	TGTGCCAGCAGCCAAGTGGTCACGAGCACAGATACGCAGTATTTT
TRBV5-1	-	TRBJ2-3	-	CASSLRSGLDTQYF	TGCGCCAGCAGCTTGAGGTCCGGGTTGGATACGCAGTATTTT
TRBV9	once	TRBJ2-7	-	CASSSRLVGGHNEQYF	TGTGCCAGCAGCTCCCGACTAGTGGGGGGGCACAACGAGCAGTACTTC
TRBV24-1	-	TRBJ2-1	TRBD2	CATSDSGLAGNEQFF	TGTGCCACCAGTGATTCGGGACTAGCGGGGAATGAGCAGTTCTTC
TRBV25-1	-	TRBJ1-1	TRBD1	CASSDRGLGTEAFF	TGTGCCAGCAGTGATAGGGGGCTAGGCACTGAAGCTTTCTTT
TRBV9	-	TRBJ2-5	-	CASSVSGQETQYF	TGTGCCAGCAGCGTAAGTGGCCAAGAGACCCAGTACTTC
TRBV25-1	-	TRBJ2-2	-	CASSFRGPSTGELFF	TGTGCCAGCAGTTTCCGGGGCCCGAGCACCGGGGAGCTGTTTTTT
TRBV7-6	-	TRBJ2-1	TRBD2	CASSPPGVAGDNYNEQFF	TGTGCCAGCAGCCCGCCGGGGGTAGCGGGGGACAATTACAATGAGCAGTTCTTC
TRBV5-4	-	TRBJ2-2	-	CASSAGQIFTGELFF	TGTGCCAGCAGCGCGGGACAGATTTTCACCGGGGAGCTGTTTTTT
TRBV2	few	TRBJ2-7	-	CASSEARRQYF	TGTGCCAGCAGTGAAGCGCGGCGGCAGTACTTC
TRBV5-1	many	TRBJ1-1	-	CASSGWPETTLMSTEAFF	TGCGCCAGCAGCGGGTGGCCGGAAACAACTCTCATGAGCACTGAAGCTTTCTTT